The 30 T cell receptor beta chains below were found in one sample sequenced in a study of blood T cell repertoires in COVID-19. The data were produced by immunoSEQ multiplex PCR, yet TCRdb's version contains in-frame clones alone and is incomplete. This table holds approximately 29,000 clones, about 89% found once. The sample taken for sequencing was peripheral blood. These receptors all stem from an older man with active COVID-19.

This chain connects TRBV5-5 to TRBJ2-3; D is possibly TRBD2 (6 bases). There are 15 residues in the CDR3. Per the germline V gene, CDR1 is SGHKS and CDR2 is YYEKEE (reference sequence). The V gene lost 4 bases and the J gene lost 2 bases, with 14 bases spanning the gap. CDR3 nucleotide sequence: TGTGCCAGCAGCCCGCGGCTAGCGCCCACAGATACGCAGTATTTT. It translates to CASSPRLAPTDTQYF.

The chain links TRBV7-2 to TRBJ2-1, with D possibly matching TRBD2 (5 bases). This CDR3 is 13 amino acids long. The germline V gene has CDR1 SGHTA and CDR2 FQGNSA. The ends were cut back, 7 bases at V and 1 base at J, with 8 bases in the middle. DNA of the CDR3: TGTGCCAGCACCCCGGGGTCCTACAATGAGCAGTTCTTC. It yields the protein CASTPGSYNEQFF.

The chain employs TRBV30 and TRBJ2-1; 13 bases line up with TRBD2. CDR3 length: 14 amino acids. CDR1 and CDR2 (germline): GTSNPN, SVGIG (reference sequence). With 2 bases clipped from V and 7 bases from J, the junction kept 2 bases outside the gene matches. The CDR3 protein is CAWSTSGRGNEQFF. In nucleotides, the CDR3 is TGTGCCTGGAGTACTAGCGGGAGGGGGAATGAGCAGTTCTTC. The full variable domain, in which reference TRBV30 and TRBJ2-1 provide the parts outside the CDR3, is SQTIHQWPATLVQPVGSPLSLECTVEGTSNPNLYWYRQAAGRGLQLLFYSVGIGQISSEVPQNLSASRPQDRQFILSSKKLLLSDSGFYLCAWSTSGRGNEQFFGPGTRLTVL.

The gene calls are TRBV7-2 and TRBJ2-2; D is perhaps TRBD2 (6 bases). Germline loops: CDR1 SGHTA, CDR2 FQGNSA. Trimming took off 4 bases at V and 3 bases at J, with 9 bases between the two ends. This CDR3 has 14 amino acids. The CDR3 nucleotides read TGTGCCAGCAGCTGGGGGGTGGACACCGGGGAGCTGTTTTTT. Its protein product is CASSWGVDTGELFF.

The genes are TRBV7-9 and TRBJ2-1; 7 bases fit TRBD2. The V gene's germline CDR1 is SEHNR and CDR2 FQNEAQ (reference sequence). V shed 3 bases, J shed 8 bases, and the junction held 7 bases outside the gene matches. This CDR3 spans 14 amino acids. The CDR3 bases are TGTGCCAGCAGCTTCACGGGAGGAGGCGATGAGCAGTTCTTC. Translated: CASSFTGGGDEQFF.

CDR3 DNA sequence: TGCAGTGCTAGTCCGGGAGGGCCGAACACCGGGGAGCTGTTTTTT. Its translation is CSASPGGPNTGELFF. J is TRBJ2-2 and V is TRBV20-1; 8 bases fit TRBD2. CDR1 and CDR2 (germline): DFQATT, SNEGSKA (reference sequence). CDR3 length: 15 residues. With V trimmed by 3 bases and J by 0 bases, 3 bases remained unmatched.

The V gene is TRBV7-8, the J gene TRBJ2-1, with a tentative D call TRBD2 (6 bases). The CDR3 contains 16 residues. V was trimmed by 4 bases and J by 2 bases, leaving 15 bases between them. Looked up from germline, CDR1 is SGHVS and CDR2 is FQNEAQ. The CDR3 DNA reads as TGTGCCAGCAGCTCTGGCTCTAGCGCACCCTACAATGAGCAGTTCTTC. Translated: CASSSGSSAPYNEQFF.

The rearrangement uses TRBV9 and TRBJ2-7, with TRBD1 as a possible D gene (5 bases). Germline V gene data show CDR1 as SGDLS and CDR2 as YYNGEE. This CDR3 is 14 amino acids long. V lost 0 bases, J lost 2 bases, and 9 bases lay in between. The CDR3 reads CASSVGGQAYEQYF. CDR3 nucleotides: TGTGCCAGCAGCGTAGGGGGCCAAGCCTACGAGCAGTACTTC.

In its sample, this clone was seen once. The rearrangement joins TRBV4-1 to TRBJ1-1; a possible D gene is TRBD1 (5 bases). CDR3 length: 14 residues. Deletions cut 4 bases from V and 0 bases from J, with 9 bases between. Germline V lookup: CDR1 MGHRA, CDR2 YSYEKL. The CDR3 region is CASSPRALNTEAFF. In nucleotides, the CDR3 is TGCGCCAGCAGCCCCAGGGCTTTGAACACTGAAGCTTTCTTT.

The chain links TRBV2 to TRBJ2-7; no clear D. Trimming took 3 bases from V and 0 from J, leaving 12 bases between them. There are 15 residues in the CDR3. The germline CDR1 and CDR2 sequences are SNHLY and FYNNEI. CDR3: CASSDITPSSYEQYF. For the CDR3, the DNA is TGTGCCAGCAGTGATATTACTCCTAGCTCCTACGAGCAGTACTTC.

This chain uses TRBV10-1 with TRBJ2-1, with D hard to call. Germline lookup yields CDR1 WNHNN and CDR2 SYGVQD (reference sequence). Trimming pared 0 bases from V and 1 base from J, leaving 10 bases between. This CDR3 spans 16 amino acids. The CDR3 sequence is CASSESWRRSYNEQFF. Here the CDR3 DNA reads TGCGCCAGCAGTGAGTCGTGGCGGCGATCCTACAATGAGCAGTTCTTC.

The J gene is TRBJ2-1, the V gene TRBV18, with TRBD2 matching over 10 bases. The CDR3 sequence is 16 residues long. Germline lookup yields CDR1 KGHSH and CDR2 LQKENI. J was trimmed by 3 bases and V by 6 bases; bases with no gene match: 8. This chain's CDR3 is CASSRLAGSDYNEQFF. CDR3 DNA sequence: TGTGCCAGCTCCCGACTAGCGGGTAGTGACTACAATGAGCAGTTCTTC.

J is TRBJ2-1 and V is TRBV6-1; the D is unclear. Germline V CDR1 and CDR2: MNHNS, SASEGT. This CDR3 is built from 11 residues. V lost 5 bases, J lost 5 bases, and 4 bases lay in between. This chain's CDR3 is CASSHNNEQFF. In DNA form, the CDR3 reads TGTGCCAGCAGTCACAACAATGAGCAGTTCTTC.

The chain links TRBV28 to TRBJ2-7; D might be TRBD2 (5 bases). V gave up 7 bases and J gave up 1 base, with 14 bases separating them. In germline, CDR1 is MDHEN, CDR2 SYDVKM. The CDR3 runs 14 residues. CDR3 in DNA: TGTGCCAGCAATGTGCCGGGATCTTCCTACGAGCAGTACTTC. Its protein is CASNVPGSSYEQYF.

CDR3 residues: CASSQDTDRGQHDSEAFF. The CDR3, as DNA: TGCGCCAGCAGCCAAGATACCGACCGGGGTCAACACGACTCTGAAGCTTTCTTT. The chain is built from TRBV4-3 and TRBJ1-1; D gene ambiguous. V was shortened by 0 bases and J by 6 bases, with 23 bases between the two germline ends. Germline-derived CDR1 and CDR2 are LGHNA and YSLEER. The CDR3 is 18 residues long.

This rearrangement joins TRBV28 to TRBJ1-4; D not resolved. The germline V gene has CDR1 MDHEN and CDR2 SYDVKM. The CDR3 loop spans 15 amino acids. V lost 6 bases, J lost 5 bases, and 16 bases lay in between. The CDR3 region has the DNA TGTGCCAGCAGCAAAATTGACACCTCCAATGAAAAACTGTTTTTT. It is translated as CASSKIDTSNEKLFF.

This sequence joins TRBV6-5 and TRBJ1-6; 7 bases fit TRBD1. The germline V gene encodes CDR1 MNHEY and CDR2 SVGAGI. Trimming at V came to 2 bases and at J to 7 bases, leaving 5 bases not matched to a gene. The CDR3 contains 15 residues. In DNA form, the CDR3 reads TGTGCCAGCAGTTACCTTCGGGACAGCAATTCACCCCTCCACTTT. Encoded protein: CASSYLRDSNSPLHF.

The J gene is TRBJ1-2, the V gene TRBV5-4, with D unresolved. The CDR3 totals 13 residues. The V gene lost 1 base and the J gene lost 1 base, with 5 bases spanning the gap. Germline V gene sequence: CDR1 SGHNT, CDR2 YYREEE (reference sequence). CDR3 residues: CASSLRLNYGYTF. CDR3 DNA: TGTGCCAGCAGCTTGAGACTTAACTATGGCTACACCTTC.

This sequence joins TRBV2 and TRBJ1-3, with D tentatively TRBD1 (6 bases). Trimming took 6 bases from V and 0 from J, leaving 15 bases between them. Germline CDR1 SNHLY, CDR2 FYNNEI. This CDR3 spans 16 amino acids. CDR3 in DNA: TGTGCCAGCAGCCGGGGACATCCGAGCTCTGGAAACACCATATATTTT. Translated: CASSRGHPSSGNTIYF.

This clone was found a few times. V usage is TRBV27 and J usage is TRBJ2-3; D ambiguous. The germline CDR1 and CDR2 sequences are MNHEY and SMNVEV (reference sequence). V lost 1 base and J lost 3, with 14 bases in between. The CDR3 sequence is 16 residues long. CDR3 nucleotide sequence: TGTGCCAGCAGTTTATTCGCCGGAGTTAGGACAGATACGCAGTATTTT. Translating it yields CASSLFAGVRTDTQYF.

The chain employs TRBV6-5 and TRBJ2-1; maybe TRBD1 (6 bases). CDR1 and CDR2 (germline): MNHEY, SVGAGI. The CDR3 has 14 residues. Trimming removed 6 bases from V and 3 bases from J, with 12 bases in between. CDR3 residues: CASSVQGGYNEQFF. CDR3 nucleotide sequence: TGTGCCAGCAGCGTACAGGGCGGCTACAATGAGCAGTTCTTC.

V usage is TRBV5-1 and J usage is TRBJ2-6; TRBD2 might be the D (5 bases). This CDR3 is built from 16 residues. Trimming left V 4 bases short and J 0 bases short, with 11 bases between. Germline CDR1 and CDR2: SGHRS and YFSETQ. In DNA, the CDR3 is TGCGCCAGCAGCGGGGAGACTATCTCTGGGGCCAACGTCCTGACTTTC. Amino acid sequence: CASSGETISGANVLTF.

This chain links TRBV5-1 with TRBJ2-7; no firm D call. Deletions cut 2 bases from V and 4 bases from J, with 13 bases between. The CDR3 is 14 amino acids. Germline V lookup: CDR1 SGHRS, CDR2 YFSETQ. CDR3 DNA sequence: TGCGCCAGCAGCTTACTTCCTCACTCTTACGAGCAGTACTTC. It codes for CASSLLPHSYEQYF.

The chain combines TRBV18 with TRBJ1-2; D gene ambiguous. V lost 5 bases, J lost 8 bases, and 12 bases lay in between. The germline V gene encodes CDR1 KGHSH and CDR2 LQKENI. CDR3 length: 12 amino acids. In nucleotides, the CDR3 is TGTGCCAGCTCATATAATTCGGGGGGCTACACCTTC. It specifies CASSYNSGGYTF.

V is TRBV19 and J is TRBJ1-4; D remains unclear. Per germline, CDR1 LNHDA and CDR2 SQIVND (reference sequence). V lost 5 bases, J lost 4 bases, and 17 bases lay in between. The CDR3 length is 16 residues. DNA of the CDR3: TGTGCCAGTAGTCTCACGGAGGTATGGGATAATGAAAAACTGTTTTTT. Translation: CASSLTEVWDNEKLFF.

The rearrangement links TRBV19 to TRBJ1-5, with D perhaps TRBD1 (6 bases). V dropped 3 bases and J dropped 4 bases, with 13 bases sitting between them. Germline loops: CDR1 LNHDA, CDR2 SQIVND (reference sequence). This CDR3 has 15 amino acids. CDR3 nucleotides: TGTGCCAGTAGTATCTCGTGGCAGGGGAATCAGCCCCAGCATTTT. Protein: CASSISWQGNQPQHF.

V usage is TRBV29-1 and J usage is TRBJ2-7; 9 positions agree with TRBD1. J was trimmed by 4 bases and V by 6 bases; bases with no gene match: 4. Germline CDR1 is SQVTM and CDR2 is ANQGSEA. CDR3 size: 12 residues. In DNA, the CDR3 is TGCAGCGTCGGGACAGGGAGATACGAGCAGTACTTC. Translating it yields CSVGTGRYEQYF.

The rearrangement uses TRBV18 and TRBJ2-3; D gene ambiguous. The CDR3 covers 13 residues. Germline V CDR1 and CDR2: KGHSH, LQKENI. The germline V and J ends were trimmed by 6 bases and 4 bases, with 11 bases remaining between them. The CDR3 sequence is CASSPSEPDTQYF. The DNA of the CDR3 is TGTGCCAGCTCTCCTAGTGAGCCAGATACGCAGTATTTT.

The genes are TRBV24-1 and TRBJ1-1; TRBD1 agrees at 8 bases. Trimming at V came to 3 bases and at J to 11 bases, leaving 13 bases not matched to a gene. Germline loops: CDR1 KGHDR, CDR2 SFDVKD. The CDR3 spans 15 residues. The chain's CDR3 is CATSDNSRGLGSAFF. The CDR3 nucleotides read TGTGCCACCAGTGATAACTCCAGGGGGCTAGGAAGCGCTTTCTTT.

The chain is built from TRBV18 and TRBJ2-3; 8 nucleotides match TRBD2. The trim removed 0 bases at V and 1 base at J, leaving 6 bases unmatched. The germline V gene has CDR1 KGHSH and CDR2 LQKENI. This CDR3 has 17 amino acids. CDR3: CASSPPRSGRGTDTQYF. CDR3 in DNA: TGTGCCAGCTCACCACCGAGGAGCGGGAGAGGCACAGATACGCAGTATTTT.